This TCR beta chain is from a study of CD8 T cells in ankylosing spondylitis. Findings and limits, study-wide: Relatively scarce in peripheral blood, disease-linked clones were CD8+. The study identified a TCR beta motif of eight highly homologous variants that appeared characteristic of ankylosing spondylitis blood.

TCRdb re-called the 5' RACE reads through MiXCR, storing one row per CDR3 protein. The sample lists some 200,000 distinct CDR3 sequences; 10% to 15% were seen once. As for this clonotype: As yet, its antigen is unknown.

V gave up 1 base and J gave up 1 base, with 10 bases separating them. CDR1 is MGHRA, CDR2 YSYEKL, per germline. The CDR3 loop spans 15 amino acids. The V and J genes are TRBV4-1 and TRBJ2-5, with D unresolved. The sequence derives from a male donor with ankylosing spondylitis or in good health (not recorded which). What was sequenced was blood, either unsorted or a sorted T cell fraction (not recorded which). The chain's CDR3 is CASSQGMGFQETQYF. The CDR3, as DNA: TGCGCCAGCAGCCAAGGAATGGGATTCCAAGAGACCCAGTACTTC.